This TCR beta chain was recovered during a study of T cells in Graves' hyperthyroidism and ophthalmopathy. V lost 8 bases and J lost 8, with 9 bases in between. The CDR3 is made up of 10 amino acids. The sample holds a few counts of this clonotype. Amplification of TCR beta CDR3 regions was performed using RNA transcripts as template. In the first-round RT-PCR of the TCR CDR3, the HTBI primer set was used. From the multiplex PCR reads, TCRdb called clonotypes with MiXCR, one entry per CDR3 protein. Of approximately 480,000 distinct CDR3 sequences in the sample, about a fifth were seen once. The sequenced material came from blood. The chain carries TRBV12-3 or TRBV12-4 and TRBJ1-1, with D unclear. This receptor was identified in a man between 18 and 29 years old with Graves' hyperthyroidism. Here the CDR3 DNA reads TGTGCCAGCGGCGAATGGGAAGCTTTCTTT. It yields the protein CASGEWEAFF.